The text below deals with one T cell receptor beta chain. Its antigen is not known. The normal lung sample lay at least 3 cm, and maximally far, from the tumour. This specimen belongs to a study of immune cell composition in non-small cell lung cancer. The wider study: Histologic subtype was mainly adenocarcinoma or squamous cell carcinoma.

Findings of the study overall: Shared sequences between tumour-reactive and dominant in vivo clones were not proven. Smoking pack-years did not significantly correlate with tumour TCR-beta clonality.

The repertoire was sequenced with immunoSEQ multiplex PCR; TCRdb's copy has only in-frame clones and lacks some. This sample has several thousand clones, with around two thirds found just once. CDR1 is SGHRS and CDR2 is YFSETQ in the germline V gene. The V and J ends lost 2 bases and 2 bases, in that order; junction bases with no gene match: 5. This CDR3 has 16 amino acids. J is TRBJ2-5 and V is TRBV5-1; 11 bases match TRBD2. Sequencing was performed on non-adjacent lung tissue. The clonotype comes from a human donor with non-small cell lung cancer. CDR3 sequence (DNA): TGCGCCAGCAGCTTAATAGCGGGGGGGCTTCAAGAGACCCAGTACTTC. Its translation: CASSLIAGGLQETQYF.